This T cell receptor beta chain was documented in a study of cytomegalovirus exposure and HLA in healthy donors. This CDR3 has 17 residues. CDR1 is SGHVS, CDR2 FQNEAQ, per germline. Trimming left V 6 bases short and J 8 bases short, with 26 bases between. With 60 Vbeta and 13 Jbeta primers, the PCR was carried out. In the authors' workflow: Later, roughly 80 million unique TCR beta chains were counted in an analysis, and about 10 million of them were shared. This table comes from immunoSEQ multiplex PCR, and its TCRdb copy is limited to in-frame clones, with some not included. D and trimming come from the DNA, and the V and J calls and clone size come from that table. Seen here are about 200,000 clones, 70% to 80% observed once, and the top ten hold roughly 1.4%.

V usage is TRBV7-8 and J usage is TRBJ2-1; D is possibly TRBD2 (7 bases). The source of this sequence is a girl aged 5-17 years in good health and CMV-seropositive. Sequenced material: PBMCs. CDR3 in amino acids: CASRGALAGAGSDEQFF. CDR3 DNA sequence: TGTGCCAGCAGGGGGGCCTTGGCGGGGGCAGGTTCGGATGAGCAGTTCTTC.